What follows is one T cell receptor beta chain and its context. Within the sample, other DNA sequences also encode this same CDR3. This sample was taken from a study of blood T cell repertoires in COVID-19. Repertoires were generated with immunoSEQ multiplex PCR, while TCRdb's copy carries only in-frame clones and drops some. Here the sample spans under 200,000 clones, roughly 82% being singletons. Trimming removed 5 bases from V and 4 bases from J; junction bases left unmatched: 1. Germline CDR1 is MDHEN and CDR2 is SYDVKM. This CDR3 comprises 13 residues. Specimen: peripheral blood. The source of this sequence is a woman aged 30 to 39 with acute or convalescent COVID-19. The chain carries TRBV28 and TRBJ1-2, with TRBD1 matching over 10 bases. CDR3 protein: CASSRTGGYGYTF. The CDR3 DNA sequence: TGTGCCAGCAGTAGGACAGGGGGCTATGGCTACACCTTC.